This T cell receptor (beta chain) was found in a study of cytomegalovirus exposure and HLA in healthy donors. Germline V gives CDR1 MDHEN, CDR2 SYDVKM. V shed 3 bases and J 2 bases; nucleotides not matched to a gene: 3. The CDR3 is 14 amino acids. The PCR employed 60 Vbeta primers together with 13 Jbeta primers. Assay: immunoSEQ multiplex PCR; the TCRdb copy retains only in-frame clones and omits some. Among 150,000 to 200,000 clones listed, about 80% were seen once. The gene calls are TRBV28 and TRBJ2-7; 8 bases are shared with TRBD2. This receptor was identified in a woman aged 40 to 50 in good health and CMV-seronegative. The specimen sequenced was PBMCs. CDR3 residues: CASSFRGRTYEQYF. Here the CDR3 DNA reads TGTGCCAGCAGTTTCCGCGGGAGGACCTACGAGCAGTACTTC.